One and the same sample provided the 28 T cell receptor beta chains below, sequenced in a study of cytomegalovirus exposure and HLA in healthy donors. PCR primers comprised 60 Vbeta and 13 Jbeta primers. Sequenced by immunoSEQ multiplex PCR; TCRdb stores in-frame clones only, minus some. This sample yields 100,000 to 120,000 clones, of which about 81% are seen a single time; approximately 2% belongs to the top ten. Input material: PBMCs. The receptors originated from a man under 40 in good health and CMV-seronegative.

The rearrangement joins TRBV9 to TRBJ2-2; TRBD2 matches 13 bases. CDR3 length: 17 amino acids. V shed 4 bases, J shed 3 bases, and the junction held 6 bases outside the gene matches. Per the germline V gene, CDR1 is SGDLS and CDR2 is YYNGEE. The CDR3 DNA sequence: TGTGCCAGCAGCCTTCCTGGACTAGCGGGAGACACCGGGGAGCTGTTTTTT. This encodes CASSLPGLAGDTGELFF.

The chain links TRBV27 to TRBJ2-3; D is unclear. The CDR3 covers 14 residues. Germline CDR1 and CDR2: MNHEY and SMNVEV (reference sequence). Trimming shortened V by 8 bases and J by 4 bases, and 16 bases separated the two germline ends. The CDR3 protein is CASGWAGSADTQYF. The CDR3 nucleotides are TGTGCCAGCGGCTGGGCAGGAAGTGCAGATACGCAGTATTTT.

This clone was detected a few times. V and J are TRBV9 and TRBJ2-2; TRBD2 is a possible D gene (5 bases). V dropped 0 bases and J dropped 2 bases, with 11 bases sitting between them. Germline V lookup: CDR1 SGDLS, CDR2 YYNGEE. This CDR3 is built from 16 residues. CDR3 sequence (DNA): TGTGCCAGCAGCGTAGGAGGGCTGCTTAACACCGGGGAGCTGTTTTTT. It codes for CASSVGGLLNTGELFF. Drawing the rest from reference TRBV9 and TRBJ2-2, the complete variable domain is DSGVTQTPKHLITATGQRVTLRCSPRSGDLSVYWYQQSLDQGLQFLIQYYNGEERAKGNILERFSAQQFPDLHSELNLSSLELGDSALYFCASSVGGLLNTGELFFGEGSRLTVL.

The gene calls are TRBV2 and TRBJ2-5; the D is unclear. Trimming removed 6 bases from V and 2 bases from J, with 7 bases in between. This CDR3 is built from 12 residues. Germline assignment: CDR1 SNHLY and CDR2 FYNNEI. The CDR3 DNA is TGTGCCAGCAGGTACGGGCAAGAGACCCAGTACTTC. Amino acid sequence: CASRYGQETQYF.

This chain connects TRBV4-3 to TRBJ1-2; TRBD1 aligns across 7 bases. CDR3 length equals 16 residues. CDR1 is LGHNA, CDR2 YSLEER, per germline. Trimming cost V 0 bases and J 6 bases; bases outside gene matches: 10. This CDR3 reads CASSQDEWTGWDGYTF. DNA of the CDR3: TGCGCCAGCAGCCAAGACGAGTGGACAGGCTGGGATGGCTACACCTTC.

J is TRBJ2-3 and V is TRBV5-4, with D possibly matching TRBD1 (6 bases). The germline CDR1 and CDR2 sequences are SGHNT and YYREEE (reference sequence). The CDR3 runs 15 residues. The V gene lost 4 bases and the J gene lost 6 bases, with 18 bases spanning the gap. The CDR3 region has the DNA TGTGCCAGCAGCGGCCGGACAGCCATCAGGGATACGCAGTATTTT. It translates to CASSGRTAIRDTQYF.

To note about this clone: This CDR3 is also generated by other DNA sequences in the sample. The genes are TRBV2 and TRBJ1-5, with 11 bases aligning to TRBD1. The CDR3 covers 14 residues. The V gene's germline CDR1 is SNHLY and CDR2 FYNNEI. V lost 6 bases, J lost 7 bases, and 5 bases stayed unmatched. The CDR3 DNA reads TGTGCCAGCAGCAGGACAGGGGGCCGGCAGCCCCAGCATTTT. This translates into CASSRTGGRQPQHF.

The rearrangement joins TRBV28 to TRBJ2-3; possibly TRBD2 for D (5 bases). V shed 5 bases and J shed 4 bases, with 19 bases lying between them. The germline CDR1 and CDR2 sequences are MDHEN and SYDVKM. CDR3 size: 16 residues. This CDR3 reads CASSPAGSTDPDTQYF. In DNA, the CDR3 is TGTGCCAGCAGTCCCGCGGGCTCCACAGACCCAGATACGCAGTATTTT.

This chain joins TRBV28 and TRBJ1-1; 8 bases are a match to TRBD1. The CDR3 covers 16 residues. Germline V CDR1 and CDR2: MDHEN, SYDVKM. Unmatched junction bases numbered 5, after V lost 2 bases and J lost 0 bases. The CDR3 reads CASSLPGGQVNTEAFF. The CDR3, as DNA: TGTGCCAGCAGTTTACCAGGGGGACAGGTGAACACTGAAGCTTTCTTT.

J is TRBJ2-5 and V is TRBV7-2; D may be TRBD1 (6 bases). The DNA end is more similar to TRBJ2-7, so the J call may be wrong. The CDR3 has 15 residues. CDR1 and CDR2 (germline): SGHTA, FQGNSA. CDR3 loop: CASSTSPGHSYEQYF. CDR3 bases: TGTGCCAGCAGCACATCCCCGGGACACTCCTACGAGCAGTACTTC.

This clone showed up just a few times. This rearrangement joins TRBV5-1 to TRBJ2-1; 7 nucleotides align to TRBD1. J lost 4 bases, V lost 3 bases, and 13 bases had no gene match. This CDR3 has 17 residues. Germline CDR1 SGHRS, CDR2 YFSETQ. The chain's CDR3 is CASSSAAGTALYNEQFF. The CDR3 region has the DNA TGCGCCAGCAGCTCCGCAGCCGGGACAGCATTATACAATGAGCAGTTCTTC.

The V gene is TRBV9, the J gene TRBJ1-2; TRBD1 agrees at 7 bases. CDR3 length: 15 residues. CDR1 is SGDLS and CDR2 is YYNGEE in the germline V gene. J lost 4 bases, V lost 0 bases, and 6 bases had no gene match. CDR3 residues: CASSVAAGTVYGYTF. The CDR3 nucleotides read TGTGCCAGCAGCGTAGCCGCCGGGACAGTCTATGGCTACACCTTC.

The V and J genes are TRBV6-5 and TRBJ1-4; D gene unclear. The V end lost 4 bases, the J end lost 10 bases, and 22 bases lay between the germline ends. The germline gives CDR1 MNHEY, CDR2 SVGAGI. This CDR3 spans 16 amino acids. The CDR3 protein is CASSSTPRSAAGKLFF. The CDR3 region has the DNA TGTGCCAGCAGTTCGACCCCGAGGAGCGCCGCTGGAAAACTGTTTTTT.

This clone is a singleton in its sample. V usage is TRBV25-1 and J usage is TRBJ2-5; TRBD1 might be the D (6 bases). Judging by the DNA end, TRBJ2-7 fits better; the J call may be wrong. Germline loops: CDR1 MGHDK, CDR2 SYGVNS. There are 14 residues in the CDR3. The CDR3, as DNA: TGTGCCAGCAGTGCCCGGACAGCCCCCTACGAGCAGTACTTC. Translation gives CASSARTAPYEQYF.

The chain combines TRBV27 with TRBJ1-2; possibly TRBD1 for D (5 bases). The CDR3 runs to 14 residues. The germline V and J ends were trimmed by 8 bases and 0 bases, with 13 bases remaining between them. Looked up from germline, CDR1 is MNHEY and CDR2 is SMNVEV (reference sequence). The CDR3 DNA sequence: TGTGCCAGCGCCCTCGCAGGGACTAACTATGGCTACACCTTC. It specifies CASALAGTNYGYTF.

V usage is TRBV10-3 and J usage is TRBJ2-3, with D unclear. V lost 7 bases to trimming and J lost 2 bases, with 10 bases between them. Germline lookup yields CDR1 ENHRY and CDR2 SYGVKD. CDR3 size: 13 residues. CDR3 sequence (DNA): TGTGCCATCAATCAGTTTGTCACAGATACGCAGTATTTT. It translates to CAINQFVTDTQYF.

The rearrangement joins TRBV5-1 to TRBJ2-1; possibly TRBD1 for D (5 bases). From germline, CDR1 is SGHRS and CDR2 YFSETQ. The V end lost 3 bases, the J end lost 10 bases, and 11 bases lay between the germline ends. CDR3 length: 12 amino acids. Here the CDR3 reads CASSSEWGEQFF. The CDR3 bases are TGCGCCAGCAGCTCGGAGTGGGGCGAGCAGTTCTTC.

V usage is TRBV2 and J usage is TRBJ1-6; 8 bases are a match to TRBD1. The CDR3 runs 15 residues. The germline V gene has CDR1 SNHLY and CDR2 FYNNEI. V was clipped by 7 bases and J by 10 bases; unmatched bases: 12. CDR3 coding DNA: TGTGCCAGCACCACCACCCGGACAGGGAACTCACCCCTCCACTTT. The encoded protein is CASTTTRTGNSPLHF. The full variable domain, completed using reference TRBV2 and TRBJ1-6, is EPEVTQTPSHQVTQMGQEVILRCVPISNHLYFYWYRQILGQKVEFLVSFYNNEISEKSEIFDDQFSVERPDGSNFTLKIRSTKLEDSAMYFCASTTTRTGNSPLHFGNGTRLTVT.

This sequence joins TRBV30 and TRBJ1-4; possible D gene TRBD1, 6 bases. The CDR3 has 15 amino acids. V was shortened by 2 bases and J by 10 bases, with 20 bases between the two germline ends. Germline values: CDR1 GTSNPN, CDR2 SVGIG (reference sequence). CDR3: CAWSQDLTGIRKLFF. CDR3 DNA sequence: TGTGCCTGGAGTCAAGACTTAACAGGGATCCGAAAACTGTTTTTT.

The chain recombines TRBV10-3 with TRBJ1-1; 9 bases match TRBD1. Germline lookup yields CDR1 ENHRY and CDR2 SYGVKD. This CDR3 is 16 amino acids long. V was pared by 0 bases and J by 3 bases, with 5 bases of the junction left unmatched. This CDR3 reads CAISESYRGQDTEAFF. The CDR3 DNA reads as TGTGCCATCAGTGAGTCTTACAGGGGGCAGGACACTGAAGCTTTCTTT.

This chain uses TRBV5-1 with TRBJ1-2; 7 bases map to TRBD1. The CDR3 is 14 amino acids. The germline CDR1 and CDR2 sequences are SGHRS and YFSETQ. With 0 bases clipped from V and 2 bases from J, the junction kept 1 base outside the gene matches. The CDR3 protein is CASSLGGQNYGYTF. In DNA, the CDR3 is TGCGCCAGCAGCTTGGGGGGACAGAACTATGGCTACACCTTC. Complete variable domain (other parts from reference TRBV5-1 and TRBJ1-2): KAGVTQTPRYLIKTRGQQVTLSCSPISGHRSVSWYQQTPGQGLQFLFEYFSETQRNKGNFPGRFSGRQFSNSRSEMNVSTLELGDSALYLCASSLGGQNYGYTFGSGTRLTVV.

This chain joins TRBV5-1 and TRBJ2-1; 10 nucleotides line up with TRBD1. The CDR3 sequence is 16 residues long. V dropped 4 bases and J dropped 9; count of bases not matched to a gene: 13. CDR1 and CDR2 (germline): SGHRS, YFSETQ. CDR3 protein: CASSTPFGQGEREQFF. The CDR3 region has the DNA TGCGCCAGCAGCACCCCTTTTGGACAGGGGGAACGTGAGCAGTTCTTC.

V is TRBV7-2 and J is TRBJ2-1; no reliable D call. Germline CDR1 reads SGHTA; CDR2 reads FQGNSA. The ends were cut back, 11 bases at V and 6 bases at J, with 26 bases in the middle. The CDR3 extends over 16 amino acids. The DNA for the CDR3 is TGTGCCGCCCCAGGTTCCGGCAGTGGTATTGGCAATGAGCAGTTCTTC. Encoded protein: CAAPGSGSGIGNEQFF.

The chain joins TRBV2 to TRBJ2-3; possible D gene TRBD2, 6 bases. Trimming shortened V by 3 bases and J by 0 bases, and 16 bases separated the two germline ends. The CDR3 is 17 residues long. Germline lookup yields CDR1 SNHLY and CDR2 FYNNEI. The CDR3 is CASSDEEAGTSTDTQYF. The DNA for the CDR3 is TGTGCCAGCAGTGACGAAGAAGCGGGCACTAGCACAGATACGCAGTATTTT.

The V call is TRBV28, the J call TRBJ2-1; 12 nucleotides align to TRBD2. The CDR3 is 16 amino acids. CDR1 MDHEN and CDR2 SYDVKM come from the germline V gene. Trimming cost V 5 bases and J 5 bases; bases outside gene matches: 7. CDR3 sequence: CASSETSGSPNNEQFF. CDR3 DNA: TGTGCCAGCAGTGAGACTAGCGGGAGTCCGAACAATGAGCAGTTCTTC. Complete variable domain (other parts from reference TRBV28 and TRBJ2-1): DVKVTQSSRYLVKRTGEKVFLECVQDMDHENMFWYRQDPGLGLRLIYFSYDVKMKEKGDIPEGYSVSREKKERFSLILESASTNQTSMYLCASSETSGSPNNEQFFGPGTRLTVL.

The V gene is TRBV27, the J gene TRBJ2-1, with 9 nucleotides matching TRBD2. The CDR3 covers 14 residues. The ends lost 5 bases at V and 12 bases at J; junction bases unmatched: 11. Germline assignment: CDR1 MNHEY and CDR2 SMNVEV (reference sequence). The CDR3 DNA follows: TGTGCCAGCAGTACCACCCCAGCGGGAGGCCCGCAGTTCTTC. This codes for CASSTTPAGGPQFF.

This clone was recorded only once. CDR3 DNA: TGTGCCAGCAGTGAAGCGGCGGGAGGCGGCCTAACCTACAATGAGCAGTTCTTC. Translated: CASSEAAGGGLTYNEQFF. The chain is built from TRBV6-1 and TRBJ2-1; 8 bases map to TRBD2. Germline CDR1 reads MNHNS; CDR2 reads SASEGT. V lost 0 bases and J lost 2; bases outside the gene matches: 9. This CDR3 region has 18 residues.

The chain employs TRBV6-4 and TRBJ2-3, with TRBD2 matching 12 bases. CDR1 is MRHNA, CDR2 SNTAGT, per germline. This CDR3 is 14 amino acids long. V was clipped by 5 bases and J by 4 bases; unmatched bases: 1. The DNA for the CDR3 is TGTGCCAGCAGTAGACTAGCGGGGGCAGATACGCAGTATTTT. Translated, it gives CASSRLAGADTQYF.